Below, one TCR beta chain is given with its context. Its target is not known. TCRdb's copy holds only in-frame clones and misses some; the assay was immunoSEQ multiplex PCR. Of some 16,000 clones in the sample, roughly 79% were seen once. The CDR3 is made up of 15 amino acids. V dropped 4 bases and J dropped 4 bases, with 15 bases sitting between them. Germline CDR1 and CDR2: SGHNT and YYREEE (reference sequence). The data belong to a study of T cells and Merkel cell carcinoma outcomes. Overall study results and limits: Repertoire plus T-cell density reportedly predicted Merkel cell carcinoma outcomes.

Specimen: tumor tissue from Merkel cell carcinoma. V and J are TRBV5-4 and TRBJ2-1; tentatively, D is TRBD1 (6 bases). This TCR derives from a human donor with Merkel cell carcinoma. CDR3 coding DNA: TGTGCCAGCAGCATGGACAGCCAACAATACAATGAGCAGTTCTTC. This codes for CASSMDSQQYNEQFF.